This entry lists 31 T cell receptor beta chains sequenced from one sample in a study of T cell responses to AZD1222 COVID-19 vaccine. Only in-frame clones appear in the TCRdb table, and some are missing; sequencing was by immunoSEQ multiplex PCR. The sample includes approximately 140,000 clones, roughly 89% of them seen just once. The source was peripheral blood, collected 28 days after the second dose of the MenACWY control vaccine. The receptors were gathered from an adult who received the MenACWY meningococcal vaccine as a control.

This clone was recorded once. The chain employs TRBV6-1 and TRBJ2-3, with 15 positions matching TRBD2. Germline trimming cut 1 base from V and 9 bases from J; bases unmatched to any gene: 5. Germline V CDR1 and CDR2: MNHNS, SASEGT. The CDR3 is made up of 16 amino acids. This chain's CDR3 is CASSEGPGLAGGTQYF. For the CDR3, the DNA is TGTGCCAGCAGTGAAGGGCCGGGACTAGCGGGGGGAACGCAGTATTTT.

This rearrangement joins TRBV29-1 to TRBJ2-5; D remains unclear. This CDR3 is built from 12 residues. Per germline, CDR1 SQVTM and CDR2 ANQGSEA. The ends were cut back, 3 bases at V and 1 base at J, with 6 bases in the middle. Here the CDR3 DNA reads TGCAGCGTTGAGCACAGCCAAGAGACCCAGTACTTC. It yields the protein CSVEHSQETQYF. Full variable domain (missing parts from reference TRBV29-1 and TRBJ2-5): SAVISQKPSRDICQRGTSLTIQCQVDSQVTMMFWYRQQPGQSLTLIATANQGSEATYESGFVIDKFPISRPNLTFSTLTVSNMSPEDSSIYLCSVEHSQETQYFGPGTRLLVL.

The genes are TRBV19 and TRBJ1-2; D is unresolved. CDR1 and CDR2 from the germline V gene are LNHDA and SQIVND (reference sequence). V gave up 9 bases and J gave up 6 bases, with 11 bases separating them. This CDR3 contains 11 residues. The CDR3 region has the DNA TGTGCCAGCTTTGGACGGAATGGCTACACCTTC. Translation gives CASFGRNGYTF.

The chain joins TRBV4-3 to TRBJ1-4; 7 bases are a match to TRBD1. With V trimmed by 2 bases and J by 3 bases, 0 bases remained unmatched. This CDR3 contains 14 residues. In germline, CDR1 is LGHNA, CDR2 YSLEER. Here the CDR3 DNA reads TGCGCCAGCAGCCAACAGGGGGCTAATGAAAAACTGTTTTTT. Its protein product is CASSQQGANEKLFF.

The V gene is TRBV19, the J gene TRBJ1-4; a possible D gene is TRBD1 (6 bases). The V end was cut by 5 bases, the J end by 0 bases, with 10 bases between. Germline V lookup: CDR1 LNHDA, CDR2 SQIVND (reference sequence). The CDR3 is made up of 15 amino acids. The CDR3 is CASSATGATNEKLFF. CDR3 DNA sequence: TGTGCCAGTAGTGCGACAGGTGCAACTAATGAAAAACTGTTTTTT.

This chain connects TRBV7-8 to TRBJ2-1; unclear D gene. CDR3 length equals 13 residues. V was clipped by 2 bases and J by 15 bases, with 17 bases between them. Germline loops: CDR1 SGHVS, CDR2 FQNEAQ. CDR3 DNA: TGTGCCAGCAGCTTACCACAGCTGAATGAGGTGTTCTTC. It translates to CASSLPQLNEVFF.

The chain carries TRBV6-6 and TRBJ1-1; TRBD1 might be the D (6 bases). This CDR3 is 14 amino acids long. Trimming shortened V by 5 bases and J by 4 bases, and 14 bases separated the two germline ends. Per germline, CDR1 MNHNY and CDR2 SVGAGI (reference sequence). CDR3 DNA sequence: TGTGCCAGCAGTCCCGCGACAGGAATCACTGAAGCTTTCTTT. Translation gives CASSPATGITEAFF.

In its sample, this clone was seen once. The V and J genes are TRBV28 and TRBJ2-1, with D possibly being TRBD1 (5 bases). Germline V gene data show CDR1 as MDHEN and CDR2 as SYDVKM. The CDR3 runs to 14 residues. Deletions cut 7 bases from V and 4 bases from J, with 14 bases between. The CDR3 protein is CASTLEGVYNEQFF. CDR3 coding DNA: TGTGCCAGCACCTTAGAAGGGGTTTACAATGAGCAGTTCTTC.

The chain is built from TRBV28 and TRBJ2-3; 8 nucleotides match TRBD1. The germline CDR1 and CDR2 sequences are MDHEN and SYDVKM. Trimming removed 4 bases from V and 1 base from J; junction bases left unmatched: 4. The CDR3 contains 15 residues. The CDR3 loop is CASSSGTGGTDTQYF. In nucleotides, the CDR3 is TGTGCCAGCAGTTCTGGGACAGGAGGCACAGATACGCAGTATTTT.

The V call is TRBV14, the J call TRBJ1-5; TRBD1 might be the D (6 bases). Germline V gene data show CDR1 as SGHDN and CDR2 as FVKESK. Between the trimmed V and J ends, which lost 0 bases and 2 bases, there was a span of 17 bases. CDR3 size: 18 residues. The CDR3 is CASSQDSTGLRGNQPQHF. As DNA, the CDR3 is TGTGCCAGCAGCCAAGATTCTACAGGGTTAAGGGGCAATCAGCCCCAGCATTTT.

The gene calls are TRBV6-5 and TRBJ2-7; D unresolved. V was cut by 6 bases and J by 4 bases, with 7 bases left in between. This CDR3 region has 11 residues. CDR1 and CDR2 (germline): MNHEY, SVGAGI. CDR3 sequence reads: CASREWYEQYF. The CDR3 coding sequence is TGTGCCAGCAGGGAGTGGTACGAGCAGTACTTC.

The sample holds one count of this clone. This chain connects TRBV2 to TRBJ1-2; 7 bases agree with TRBD1. The trim removed 4 bases at V and 6 bases at J, leaving 11 bases unmatched. The germline CDR1 and CDR2 sequences are SNHLY and FYNNEI. The CDR3 is 15 amino acids. The CDR3 DNA reads as TGTGCCAGCAGTGTCAACAGGGGACCCTTTGATGGCTACACCTTC. Translation gives CASSVNRGPFDGYTF.

The chain is built from TRBV5-1 and TRBJ1-3, with 10 positions matching TRBD1. J was trimmed by 2 bases and V by 4 bases; bases with no gene match: 6. The germline gives CDR1 SGHRS, CDR2 YFSETQ. The CDR3 covers 16 residues. CDR3 protein: CASSAGQGGTGNTIYF. In DNA form, the CDR3 reads TGCGCCAGCAGCGCCGGACAGGGGGGTACTGGAAACACCATATATTTT.

The J gene is TRBJ1-5, the V gene TRBV5-5; D may be TRBD1 (6 bases). The CDR3 has 16 amino acids. The germline V gene has CDR1 SGHKS and CDR2 YYEKEE (reference sequence). V was clipped by 4 bases and J by 0 bases, with 14 bases between them. The CDR3 nucleotides are TGTGCCAGCAGCCCCGGGACATCCCTTAGCAATCAGCCCCAGCATTTT. It encodes CASSPGTSLSNQPQHF.

This clone was seen once. This rearrangement joins TRBV7-8 to TRBJ2-5; D uncertain. With 6 bases removed from V and 3 bases from J, the gap between germline ends came to 11 bases. The germline gives CDR1 SGHVS, CDR2 FQNEAQ. This CDR3 region has 13 residues. This chain's CDR3 is CASSQRGEETQYF. The CDR3 DNA reads as TGTGCCAGCAGTCAACGAGGCGAAGAGACCCAGTACTTC.

V gene TRBV5-1 combines with J gene TRBJ2-3, with 7 bases identical to TRBD1. The CDR3 is 15 residues long. V shed 4 bases and J 4 bases; nucleotides not matched to a gene: 9. The germline gives CDR1 SGHRS, CDR2 YFSETQ. The CDR3: CASSQTVQGADTQYF. CDR3 in DNA: TGCGCCAGCAGCCAAACGGTCCAGGGGGCAGATACGCAGTATTTT.

Notes on this clone: Additional DNA sequences in this sample encode the identical CDR3. The chain carries TRBV27 and TRBJ2-5; D unclear. The CDR3 is 10 amino acids. Per the germline V gene, CDR1 is MNHEY and CDR2 is SMNVEV (reference sequence). V lost 3 bases to trimming and J lost 5 bases, with 1 base between them. Here the CDR3 reads CASSLETQYF. As DNA, the CDR3 is TGTGCCAGCAGTTTGGAGACCCAGTACTTC.

The chain combines TRBV5-4 with TRBJ1-4; 9 bases are a match to TRBD1. This CDR3 comprises 17 residues. The germline CDR1 and CDR2 sequences are SGHNT and YYREEE (reference sequence). J gave up 1 base and V 1 base, and 5 bases lay outside the gene matches. The CDR3 protein is CASSLRGQGQTNEKLFF. The CDR3 nucleotides read TGTGCCAGCAGCTTGAGGGGACAGGGTCAAACTAATGAAAAACTGTTTTTT.

The gene calls are TRBV28 and TRBJ1-2; TRBD1 aligns across 7 bases. The CDR3 spans 15 residues. With V trimmed by 5 bases and J by 8 bases, 14 bases remained unmatched. CDR1 is MDHEN and CDR2 is SYDVKM in the germline V gene. CDR3 nucleotides: TGTGCCAGCAGTCCGACCCTGACAGGGATGTGGGGCTACACCTTC. Its translation: CASSPTLTGMWGYTF.

The rearrangement uses TRBV5-1 and TRBJ2-5; the D gene is possibly TRBD2 (8 bases). The CDR3 runs 15 residues. Germline CDR1 reads SGHRS; CDR2 reads YFSETQ. V was shortened by 4 bases and J by 5 bases, with 18 bases between the two germline ends. CDR3 residues: CASSPTGTRWETQYF. The CDR3 region has the DNA TGCGCCAGCAGCCCGACAGGGACTAGGTGGGAGACCCAGTACTTC.

V and J are TRBV7-2 and TRBJ1-4, with D uncertain. Germline-derived CDR1 and CDR2 are SGHTA and FQGNSA. V was clipped by 2 bases and J by 8 bases, with 12 bases between them. This CDR3 spans 14 amino acids. CDR3 sequence: CASSLRPREEKLFF. The CDR3 DNA reads as TGTGCCAGCAGCTTACGCCCGAGGGAGGAAAAACTGTTTTTT.

The chain employs TRBV9 and TRBJ2-1; perhaps TRBD2 as D (6 bases). The CDR3 spans 16 residues. Germline V gene sequence: CDR1 SGDLS, CDR2 YYNGEE. Deletions cut 0 bases from V and 9 bases from J, with 19 bases between. CDR3 residues: CASSVGPLGGTGEQFF. CDR3 DNA: TGTGCCAGCAGCGTAGGTCCCCTGGGCGGGACGGGTGAGCAGTTCTTC.

This clone was detected only once. The chain employs TRBV2 and TRBJ1-5, with a possible D match to TRBD1 (5 bases). Trimming cost V 3 bases and J 2 bases, with 8 bases left between them. This CDR3 has 14 residues. Germline V CDR1 and CDR2: SNHLY, FYNNEI. CDR3 coding DNA: TGTGCCAGCAGTGAGGGGCAGGGCAATCAGCCCCAGCATTTT. Amino acids: CASSEGQGNQPQHF.

The V and J genes are TRBV5-1 and TRBJ2-5; D ambiguous. The germline CDR1 and CDR2 sequences are SGHRS and YFSETQ. The V end was cut by 5 bases, the J end by 3 bases, with 5 bases between. CDR3 length: 11 residues. The CDR3 coding sequence is TGCGCCAGCAGGAGAGAAGAGACCCAGTACTTC. It is translated as CASRREETQYF. Filled out from reference TRBV5-1 and TRBJ2-5, the complete variable domain reads KAGVTQTPRYLIKTRGQQVTLSCSPISGHRSVSWYQQTPGQGLQFLFEYFSETQRNKGNFPGRFSGRQFSNSRSEMNVSTLELGDSALYLCASRREETQYFGPGTRLLVL.

This chain links TRBV5-6 with TRBJ2-7; 13 nucleotides align to TRBD2. After removal of 0 bases from V and 6 bases from J, the junction contained 6 bases not matched to a gene. Looked up from germline, CDR1 is SGHDT and CDR2 is YYEEEE. There are 16 residues in the CDR3. Here the CDR3 reads CASSLAPGLAGVEQYF. CDR3 in DNA: TGTGCCAGCAGCTTGGCCCCCGGACTAGCGGGAGTCGAGCAGTACTTC.

V gene TRBV10-1 combines with J gene TRBJ2-1; 10 positions agree with TRBD1. The CDR3 spans 17 residues. J lost 2 bases, V lost 2 bases, and 6 bases had no gene match. CDR1 is WNHNN and CDR2 is SYGVQD in the germline V gene (reference sequence). This chain's CDR3 is CASSEGDRGTPYNEQFF. CDR3 coding DNA: TGCGCCAGCAGTGAGGGGGACAGGGGAACCCCCTACAATGAGCAGTTCTTC.

The chain is built from TRBV5-4 and TRBJ2-4, with D unresolved. V lost 6 bases and J 6 bases, leaving 16 bases between the germline ends. This CDR3 region has 14 residues. Germline CDR1 SGHNT, CDR2 YYREEE (reference sequence). The DNA of the CDR3 is TGTGCCAGCACCCCCGAAGGGCCTGCAAACATTCAGTACTTC. It encodes CASTPEGPANIQYF.

The chain is built from TRBV4-3 and TRBJ2-7; D uncertain. The germline V and J ends were trimmed by 1 base and 6 bases, with 13 bases remaining between them. Germline lookup yields CDR1 LGHNA and CDR2 YSLEER. There are 14 residues in the CDR3. CDR3: CASSQGLPGFEQYF. CDR3 coding DNA: TGCGCCAGCAGCCAAGGACTTCCAGGCTTCGAGCAGTACTTC.

This clone appeared a single time. This chain connects TRBV5-5 to TRBJ2-5; 12 nucleotides agree with TRBD2. Germline V CDR1 and CDR2: SGHKS, YYEKEE (reference sequence). This CDR3 comprises 15 residues. J lost 4 bases, V lost 0 bases, and 1 base had no gene match. The CDR3 coding sequence is TGTGCCAGCAGCTTGGCTAGCGGGGGGGTAGAGACCCAGTACTTC. This sequence encodes CASSLASGGVETQYF.

The genes are TRBV7-2 and TRBJ1-4; perhaps TRBD1 as D (5 bases). Germline assignment: CDR1 SGHTA and CDR2 FQGNSA. The CDR3 spans 15 residues. Trimming shortened V by 5 bases and J by 3 bases, and 13 bases separated the two germline ends. The CDR3 loop is CASSPRGGSNEKLFF. DNA of the CDR3: TGTGCCAGCAGCCCCCGCGGGGGATCTAATGAAAAACTGTTTTTT.

The V and J genes are TRBV5-5 and TRBJ2-5; TRBD1 agrees at 12 bases. The germline V gene encodes CDR1 SGHKS and CDR2 YYEKEE (reference sequence). This CDR3 is 15 amino acids long. V lost 0 bases, J lost 4 bases, and 1 base stayed unmatched. DNA for the CDR3: TGTGCCAGCAGCTTGGAGGGACAGGGGGCAGAGACCCAGTACTTC. Its protein product is CASSLEGQGAETQYF.